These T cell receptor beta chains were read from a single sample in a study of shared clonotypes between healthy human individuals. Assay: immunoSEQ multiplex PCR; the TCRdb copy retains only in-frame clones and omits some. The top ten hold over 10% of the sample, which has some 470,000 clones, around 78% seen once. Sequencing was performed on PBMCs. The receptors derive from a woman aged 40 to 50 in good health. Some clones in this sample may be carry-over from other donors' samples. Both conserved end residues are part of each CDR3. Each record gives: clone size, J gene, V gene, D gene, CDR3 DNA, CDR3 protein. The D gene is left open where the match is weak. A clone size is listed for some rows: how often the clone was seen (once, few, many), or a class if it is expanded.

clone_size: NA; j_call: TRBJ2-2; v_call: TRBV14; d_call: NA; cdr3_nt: TGTGCCAGCAGCCAACGGGGGACAATGAACACCGGGGAGCTGTTTTTT; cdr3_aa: CASSQRGTMNTGELFF
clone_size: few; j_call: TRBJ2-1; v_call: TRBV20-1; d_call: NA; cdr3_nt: TGCAGTGCTAGACCCCACAATGAGCAGTTCTTC; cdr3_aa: CSARPHNEQFF
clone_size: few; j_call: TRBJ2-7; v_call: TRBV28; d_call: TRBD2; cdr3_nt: TGTGCCAGCAGTTTGACAGCGGGAGGGTACGAGCAGTACTTC; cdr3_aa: CASSLTAGGYEQYF
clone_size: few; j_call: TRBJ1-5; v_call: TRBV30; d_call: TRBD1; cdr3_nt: TGTGCCTGGAGCAGGGGGCGCGGACAGCCCCAGCATTTT; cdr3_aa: CAWSRGRGQPQHF
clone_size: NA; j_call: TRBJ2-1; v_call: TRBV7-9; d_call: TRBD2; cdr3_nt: TGTGCCAGCAGCCGCCGGGGGGATGAGCAGTTCTTC; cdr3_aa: CASSRRGDEQFF
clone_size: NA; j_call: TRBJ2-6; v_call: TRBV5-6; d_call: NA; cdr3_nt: TGTGCCAGCAGCTGGGGGCCTGAATCTGGGGCCAACGTCCTGACTTTC; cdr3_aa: CASSWGPESGANVLTF
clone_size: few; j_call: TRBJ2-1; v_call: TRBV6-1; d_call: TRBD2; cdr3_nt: TGTGCCAGCAGTGAAGAAGCGGGAGGGCCCTATGAGCAGTTCTTC; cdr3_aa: CASSEEAGGPYEQFF
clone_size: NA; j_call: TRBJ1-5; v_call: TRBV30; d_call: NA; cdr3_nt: TGTGCCTGGAGTGTACCGGGGTTTCGGCCCCAGCATTTT; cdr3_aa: CAWSVPGFRPQHF
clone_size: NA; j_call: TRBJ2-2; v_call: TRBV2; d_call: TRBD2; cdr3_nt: TGTGCCAGCAGCGACCCTTTCTCTAGCGGGAGGGACACCGGGGAGCTGTTTTTT; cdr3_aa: CASSDPFSSGRDTGELFF
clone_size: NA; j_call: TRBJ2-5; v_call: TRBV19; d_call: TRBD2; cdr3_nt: TGTGCCAGTAGTTTTGGGACTAGCGGGAGGGGAGAGACCCAGTACTTC; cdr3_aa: CASSFGTSGRGETQYF
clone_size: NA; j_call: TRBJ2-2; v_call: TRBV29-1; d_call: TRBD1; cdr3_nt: TGCAGCGGCCGGACAGGGAACACCGGGGAGCTGTTTTTT; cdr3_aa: CSGRTGNTGELFF
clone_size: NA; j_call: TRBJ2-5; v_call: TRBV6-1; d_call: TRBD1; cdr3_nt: TGTGCCAGCAGTTGGACAGGGGAAGAGACCCAGTACTTC; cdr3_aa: CASSWTGEETQYF
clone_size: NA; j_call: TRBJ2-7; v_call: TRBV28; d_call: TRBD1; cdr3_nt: TGTGCCAGCAGGCCCCAGGGGGCCGCCTACGAGCAGTACTTC; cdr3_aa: CASRPQGAAYEQYF
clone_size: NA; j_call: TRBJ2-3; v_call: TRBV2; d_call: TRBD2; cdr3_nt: TGTGCCAGCAGTGCAACATGGGGACTAGCGGGAGGGGCAGATACGCAGTATTTT; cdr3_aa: CASSATWGLAGGADTQYF
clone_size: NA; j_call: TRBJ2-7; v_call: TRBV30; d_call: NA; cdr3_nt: TGTGCCTGGAGTGTGGCGGGGAGCTCCTACGAGCAGTACTTC; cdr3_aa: CAWSVAGSSYEQYF
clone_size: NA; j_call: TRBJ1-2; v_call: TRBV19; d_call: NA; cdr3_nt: TGTGCCAGTAGTATAGATGGCGCCACGATGGCCTATGGCTACACCTTC; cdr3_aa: CASSIDGATMAYGYTF
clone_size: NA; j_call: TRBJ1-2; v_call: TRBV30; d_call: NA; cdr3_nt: TGTGCCTGGAGCTTTGGAGACTATGGCTACACCTTC; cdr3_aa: CAWSFGDYGYTF
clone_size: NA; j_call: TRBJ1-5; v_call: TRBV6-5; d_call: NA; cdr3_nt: TGTGCCAGCAGTTACTCGGAGGGTCAGCCCCAGCATTTT; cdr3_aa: CASSYSEGQPQHF
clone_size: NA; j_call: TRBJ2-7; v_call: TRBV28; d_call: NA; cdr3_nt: TGTGCCAGCGTCTCCGGGACGGCAAGCTCCTACGAGCAGTACTTC; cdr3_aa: CASVSGTASSYEQYF
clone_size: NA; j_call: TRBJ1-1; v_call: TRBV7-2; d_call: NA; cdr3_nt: TGTGCCAGCAGCTTGCTTTCGGGCAACGTGTGGGCTGAAGCTTTCTTT; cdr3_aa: CASSLLSGNVWAEAFF
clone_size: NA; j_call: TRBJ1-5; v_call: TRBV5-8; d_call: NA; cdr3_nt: TGTGCCAGCAGCTTGGAGGGTACCAGCAATCAGCCCCAGCATTTT; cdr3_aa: CASSLEGTSNQPQHF
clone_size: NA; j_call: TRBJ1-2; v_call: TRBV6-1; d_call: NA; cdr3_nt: TGTGCCAGCAGTGAAATAGGGCGGGGAAGCTATGGCTACACCTTC; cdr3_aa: CASSEIGRGSYGYTF
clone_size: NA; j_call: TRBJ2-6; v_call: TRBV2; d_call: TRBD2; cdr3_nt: TGTGCCAGCAGCCCCGGACTAGCTTCTGGGGCCAACGTCCTGACTTTC; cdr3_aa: CASSPGLASGANVLTF
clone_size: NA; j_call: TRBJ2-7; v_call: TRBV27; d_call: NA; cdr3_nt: TGTGCCAGCAGTCCCCTTTCCCTCGGGACTCCAATCGCGGAGCAGTACTTC; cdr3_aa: CASSPLSLGTPIAEQYF
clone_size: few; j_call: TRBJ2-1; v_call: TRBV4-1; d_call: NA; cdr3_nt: TGCGCCAGCAGCCAAGGTCTGACTCTGAATGAGCAGTTCTTC; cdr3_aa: CASSQGLTLNEQFF
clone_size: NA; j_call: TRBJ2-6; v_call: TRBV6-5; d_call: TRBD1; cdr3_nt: TGTGCCAGCAGCGAACAGGGGACTGGGGCCAACGTCCTGACTTTC; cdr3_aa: CASSEQGTGANVLTF
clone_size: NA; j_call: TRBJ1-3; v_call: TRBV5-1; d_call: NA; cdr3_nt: TGCGCCAGCAGCTTGGAGGCAGAGCAAAACACCATATATTTT; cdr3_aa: CASSLEAEQNTIYF
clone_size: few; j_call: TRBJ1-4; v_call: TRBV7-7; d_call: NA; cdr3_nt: TGTGCCAGCAGCTTAGATCGGCGTGAAAAACTGTTTTTT; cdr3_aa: CASSLDRREKLFF
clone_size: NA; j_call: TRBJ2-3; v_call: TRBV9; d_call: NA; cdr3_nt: TGTGCCAGCAGCGTCAGCGGCCCTAGCACAGATACGCAGTATTTT; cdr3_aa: CASSVSGPSTDTQYF
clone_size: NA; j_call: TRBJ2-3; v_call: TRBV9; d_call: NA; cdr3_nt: TGTGCCAGCAGCGTTCAGACAGGCACAGATACGCAGTATTTT; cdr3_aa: CASSVQTGTDTQYF
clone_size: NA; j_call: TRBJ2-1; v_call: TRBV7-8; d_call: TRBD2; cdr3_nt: TGTGCCAGCAGCTTAAGGGGACTAGCGAGCCACAATGAGCAGTTCTTC; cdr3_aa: CASSLRGLASHNEQFF
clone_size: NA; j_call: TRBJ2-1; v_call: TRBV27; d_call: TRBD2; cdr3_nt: TGTGCCAGCAGCGGCGCCGGGACTAGCAGCTCCTACAATGAGCAGTTCTTC; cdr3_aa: CASSGAGTSSSYNEQFF
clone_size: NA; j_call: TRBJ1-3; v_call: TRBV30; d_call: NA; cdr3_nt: TGTGCCTGGAGCCGCGTCTCTGGAAACACCATATATTTT; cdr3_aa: CAWSRVSGNTIYF
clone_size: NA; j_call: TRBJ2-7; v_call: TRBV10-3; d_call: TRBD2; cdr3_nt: TGTGCCATCAGTGAGAGTGGTAGCGGGAGTAACGAGCAGTACTTC; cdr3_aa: CAISESGSGSNEQYF
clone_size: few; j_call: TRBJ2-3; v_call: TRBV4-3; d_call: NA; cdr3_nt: TGCGCCAGCAGCCAACTCACAGGCGATACGCAGTATTTT; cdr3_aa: CASSQLTGDTQYF
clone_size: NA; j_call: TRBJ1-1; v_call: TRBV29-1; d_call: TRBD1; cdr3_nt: TGCAGCGTCACCGACAGGGTAAACACTGAAGCTTTCTTT; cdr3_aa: CSVTDRVNTEAFF
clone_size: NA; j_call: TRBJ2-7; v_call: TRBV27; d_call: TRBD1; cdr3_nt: TGTGCCAGCAGCCACCGACAGGGTCAGCAGCAGTACTTC; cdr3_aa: CASSHRQGQQQYF
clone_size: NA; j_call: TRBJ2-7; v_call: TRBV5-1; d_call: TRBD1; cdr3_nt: TGCGCCAGCAGCTCTTCAGGGGGTTACGAGCAGTACTTC; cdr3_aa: CASSSSGGYEQYF
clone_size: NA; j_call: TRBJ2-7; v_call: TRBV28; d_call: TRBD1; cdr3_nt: TGTGCCAGCAGTACACAAAGAAGACAGGGCTACTACGAGCAGTACTTC; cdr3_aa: CASSTQRRQGYYEQYF
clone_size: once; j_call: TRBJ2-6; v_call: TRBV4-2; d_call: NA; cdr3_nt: TGTGCCAGCAGCCAAAACCTCGCTACAGGGTCCGGGGCCAACGTCCTGACTTTC; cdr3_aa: CASSQNLATGSGANVLTF
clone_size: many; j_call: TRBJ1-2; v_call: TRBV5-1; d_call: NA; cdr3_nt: TGCGCCAGCAGCTTGGAGCCCGGGTTTGGCTACACCTTC; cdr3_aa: CASSLEPGFGYTF
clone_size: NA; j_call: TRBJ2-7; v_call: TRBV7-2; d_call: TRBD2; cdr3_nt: TGTGCCAGCAGCCTGCTAGCGGGAGGGCCGGGTGAGCAGTACTTC; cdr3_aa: CASSLLAGGPGEQYF